The 8 T cell receptor beta chains below come from one sample, sequenced in a study of blood T cell repertoires in COVID-19. TCRdb's copy holds only in-frame clones and misses some; the assay was immunoSEQ multiplex PCR. The table has fewer than 600,000 clones, nearly 90% seen once. The specimen sequenced was peripheral blood. These receptors were obtained from a man between 18 and 35 years old with COVID-19, enrolled during active disease.

The rearrangement uses TRBV25-1 and TRBJ1-1; no clear D gene. CDR1 and CDR2 (germline): MGHDK, SYGVNS. V was clipped by 1 base and J by 8 bases, with 5 bases between them. CDR3 length: 11 residues. This chain's CDR3 is CASSEFVEAFF. In DNA, the CDR3 is TGTGCCAGCAGTGAATTCGTGGAAGCTTTCTTT.

V is TRBV7-3 and J is TRBJ2-7; no definite D call. V was trimmed by 0 bases and J by 10 bases, leaving 13 bases between them. This CDR3 contains 13 residues. Germline V gives CDR1 SGHTA, CDR2 FQGTGA. CDR3 nucleotide sequence: TGTGCCAGCAGCTTAACGGGCCCTGAGAAACAGTACTTC. Encoded protein: CASSLTGPEKQYF.

This sequence joins TRBV15 and TRBJ2-3; 10 nucleotides agree with TRBD1. The CDR3 is 14 amino acids. The V gene end was trimmed by 4 bases and the J gene end by 4 bases; junction bases not matched to a gene: 2. Germline values: CDR1 LNHNV, CDR2 YYDKDF (reference sequence). This chain's CDR3 is CATSIDRGPDTQYF. The CDR3 coding sequence is TGTGCCACCAGCATTGACAGGGGGCCAGATACGCAGTATTTT.

V and J are TRBV7-9 and TRBJ1-6, with D tentatively TRBD1 (6 bases). The CDR3 runs to 15 residues. The germline V gene has CDR1 SEHNR and CDR2 FQNEAQ (reference sequence). The V end was cut by 7 bases, the J end by 5 bases, with 15 bases between. CDR3 loop: CASKGRGFNNSPLHF. The CDR3 DNA is TGTGCCAGCAAGGGCAGGGGTTTCAATAATTCACCCCTCCACTTT.

This sequence joins TRBV9 and TRBJ2-7; 8 bases fit TRBD2. Germline CDR1 SGDLS, CDR2 YYNGEE. V lost 2 bases and J lost 7; bases outside the gene matches: 11. The CDR3 contains 15 residues. CDR3 residues: CASSVGEAGVWEQYF. The CDR3 nucleotides read TGTGCCAGCAGCGTTGGGGAAGCGGGAGTTTGGGAGCAGTACTTC.

On this clone itself: Other DNA sequences within the sample encode an identical CDR3. This chain joins TRBV6-5 and TRBJ2-7; 8 bases fit TRBD1. With 7 bases clipped from V and 2 bases from J, the junction kept 4 bases outside the gene matches. The CDR3 is made up of 13 amino acids. Germline CDR1 and CDR2: MNHEY and SVGAGI. For the CDR3, the DNA is TGTGCCAGCAAAGACAGGGGCCCCTACGAGCAGTACTTC. Residues: CASKDRGPYEQYF.

This clone was seen a few times. The rearrangement links TRBV7-8 to TRBJ2-3; possibly TRBD1 for D (7 bases). The CDR3 is 13 residues long. Trimming shortened V by 7 bases and J by 5 bases, and 13 bases separated the two germline ends. Germline V gives CDR1 SGHVS, CDR2 FQNEAQ. CDR3 protein: CASKNQGGDTQYF. In DNA, the CDR3 is TGTGCCAGCAAGAACCAGGGGGGAGATACGCAGTATTTT.

J is TRBJ2-3 and V is TRBV7-6, with D possibly TRBD1 on 5 matching bases. The CDR3 spans 13 residues. Between the trimmed V and J ends, which lost 3 bases and 7 bases, there was a span of 11 bases. Looked up from germline, CDR1 is SGHVS and CDR2 is FNYEAQ. In DNA, the CDR3 is TGTGCCAGCAGCTTGTCGGACAAATATACGCAGTATTTT. It specifies CASSLSDKYTQYF.